At least ten counts were recorded for the clone carrying this T cell receptor beta chain. This sample stems from a study of response to subunit inactivated influenza vaccine. With 0 bases removed from V and 4 bases from J, the gap between germline ends came to 14 bases. The CDR3 is made up of 15 amino acids. Germline CDR1 and CDR2: SQVTM and ANQGSEA. From the RT-PCR reads, TCRdb called clonotypes with MiXCR, one entry per CDR3 protein. In the table there are under 850,000 distinct CDR3 sequences, about a fifth of which are singletons. The sequence came from a man aged 50-59 years who received an inactivated influenza vaccine. Sequenced material: PBMCs from blood, taken roughly 5 days after vaccination. The chain links TRBV29-1 to TRBJ2-3; D is ambiguous. CDR3 residues: CSVEDPTETADTQYF. The CDR3 nucleotides are TGCAGCGTTGAAGATCCCACGGAGACCGCAGATACGCAGTATTTT.